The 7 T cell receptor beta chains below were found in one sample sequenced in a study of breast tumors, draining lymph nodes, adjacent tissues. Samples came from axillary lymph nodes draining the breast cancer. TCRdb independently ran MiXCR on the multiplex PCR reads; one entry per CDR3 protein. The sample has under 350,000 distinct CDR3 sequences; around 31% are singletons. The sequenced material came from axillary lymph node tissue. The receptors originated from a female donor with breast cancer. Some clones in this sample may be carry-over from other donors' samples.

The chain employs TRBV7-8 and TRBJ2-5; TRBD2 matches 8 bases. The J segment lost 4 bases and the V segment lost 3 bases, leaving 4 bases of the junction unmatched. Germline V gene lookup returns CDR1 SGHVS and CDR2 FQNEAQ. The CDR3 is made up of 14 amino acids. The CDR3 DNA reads TGTGCCAGCAGCTTCTTCGGACTAGCAGAGACCCAGTACTTC. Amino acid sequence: CASSFFGLAETQYF.

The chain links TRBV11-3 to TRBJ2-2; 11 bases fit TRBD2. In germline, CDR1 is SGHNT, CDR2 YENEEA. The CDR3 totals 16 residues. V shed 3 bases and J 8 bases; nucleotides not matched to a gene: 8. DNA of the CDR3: TGTGCCAGCAGCTTGGAACTAGCGGGAGTTGGAGGGGAGCTGTTTTTT. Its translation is CASSLELAGVGGELFF.

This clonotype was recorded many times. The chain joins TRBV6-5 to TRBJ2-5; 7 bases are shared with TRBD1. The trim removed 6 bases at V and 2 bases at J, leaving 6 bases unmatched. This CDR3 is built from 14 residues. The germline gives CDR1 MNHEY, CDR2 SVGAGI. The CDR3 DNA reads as TGTGCCAGCAGCCGGACAGGAGGACAAGAGACCCAGTACTTC. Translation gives CASSRTGGQETQYF.

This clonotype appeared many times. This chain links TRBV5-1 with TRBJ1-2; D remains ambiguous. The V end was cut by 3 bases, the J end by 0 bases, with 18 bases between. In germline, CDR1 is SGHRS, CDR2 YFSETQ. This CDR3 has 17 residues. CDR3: CASSSDWGGPTNYGYTF. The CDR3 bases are TGCGCCAGCAGCTCCGATTGGGGTGGGCCCACTAACTATGGCTACACCTTC.

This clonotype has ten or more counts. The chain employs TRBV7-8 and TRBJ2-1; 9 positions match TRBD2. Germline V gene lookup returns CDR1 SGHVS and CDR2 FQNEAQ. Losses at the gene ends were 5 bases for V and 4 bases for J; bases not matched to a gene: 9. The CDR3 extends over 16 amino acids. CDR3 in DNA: TGTGCCAGCAGCCGTTGGGCTAGCGGGACTTACAATGAGCAGTTCTTC. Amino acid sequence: CASSRWASGTYNEQFF.

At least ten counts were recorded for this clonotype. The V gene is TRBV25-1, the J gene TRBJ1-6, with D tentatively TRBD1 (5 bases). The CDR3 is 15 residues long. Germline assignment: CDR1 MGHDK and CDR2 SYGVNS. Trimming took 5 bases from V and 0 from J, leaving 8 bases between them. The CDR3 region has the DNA TGTGCCAGCAGTCCCCAGGGCTCCTATAATTCACCCCTCCACTTT. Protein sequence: CASSPQGSYNSPLHF. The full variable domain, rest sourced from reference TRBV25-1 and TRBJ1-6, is EADIYQTPRYLVIGTGKKITLECSQTMGHDKMYWYQQDPGMELHLIHYSYGVNSTEKGDLSSESTVSRIRTEHFPLTLESARPSHTSQYLCASSPQGSYNSPLHFGNGTRLTVT.

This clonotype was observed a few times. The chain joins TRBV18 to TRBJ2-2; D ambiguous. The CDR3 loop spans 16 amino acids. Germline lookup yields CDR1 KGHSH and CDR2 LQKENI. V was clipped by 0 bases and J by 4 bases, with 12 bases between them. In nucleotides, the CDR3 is TGTGCCAGCTCACCACCGGGTTTAAGGTCCACCGGGGAGCTGTTTTTT. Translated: CASSPPGLRSTGELFF. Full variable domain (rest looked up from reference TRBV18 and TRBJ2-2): NAGVMQNPRHLVRRRGQEARLRCSPMKGHSHVYWYRQLPEEGLKFMVYLQKENIIDESGMPKERFSAEFPKEGPSILRIQQVVRGDSAAYFCASSPPGLRSTGELFFGEGSRLTVL.